This entry lists 10 T cell receptor beta chains sequenced from one sample in a study of blood T cell repertoires in COVID-19. Clones were sequenced by immunoSEQ multiplex PCR, and TCRdb holds only the in-frame ones, with some missing. Found here are some 150,000 clones, 70% to 90% of them singletons; the top ten hold 11%. The sequenced sample consisted of peripheral blood. The receptors come from a woman in her sixties with COVID-19, enrolled during active disease.

CDR3 sequence (DNA): TGCGCCAGCAGCTTGCTCGGACAGGGGGCAAAGGATACGCAGTATTTT. Translated, it gives CASSLLGQGAKDTQYF. The chain joins TRBV5-1 to TRBJ2-3, with 11 bases aligning to TRBD1. CDR1 is SGHRS and CDR2 is YFSETQ in the germline V gene. The CDR3 contains 16 residues. V lost 1 base, J lost 6 bases, and 7 bases stayed unmatched. Filled out from reference TRBV5-1 and TRBJ2-3, the complete variable domain reads KAGVTQTPRYLIKTRGQQVTLSCSPISGHRSVSWYQQTPGQGLQFLFEYFSETQRNKGNFPGRFSGRQFSNSRSEMNVSTLELGDSALYLCASSLLGQGAKDTQYFGPGTRLTVL.

With respect to this clone: The junction differs from germline at one of its ends, possibly a read error. The gene calls are TRBV28 and TRBJ1-1; D gene ambiguous. CDR1 is MDHEN and CDR2 is SYDVKM in the germline V gene. This CDR3 is built from 13 residues. CDR3 residues: CASSLVGNSEAFF. CDR3 bases: TGTGCCAGCAGTTTAGTGGGCAACAGTGAAGCTTTCTTT.

CDR3 protein: CASSPGTGSFEAFF. DNA for the CDR3: TGTGCCAGCAGCCCTGGGACAGGCTCATTTGAAGCTTTCTTT. The chain couples TRBV7-9 to TRBJ1-1; 8 bases agree with TRBD1. Per the germline V gene, CDR1 is SEHNR and CDR2 is FQNEAQ (reference sequence). The CDR3 extends over 14 amino acids. Trimming at V came to 5 bases and at J to 7 bases, leaving 9 bases not matched to a gene.

The chain is built from TRBV24-1 and TRBJ1-5, with 8 bases fitting TRBD1. CDR3 size: 15 residues. The germline CDR1 and CDR2 sequences are KGHDR and SFDVKD. The J segment lost 6 bases and the V segment lost 3 bases, leaving 6 bases of the junction unmatched. The CDR3 spells CATSDRQGFGQPQHF. CDR3 DNA sequence: TGTGCCACCAGTGATCGACAGGGGTTCGGTCAGCCCCAGCATTTT.

This chain uses TRBV19 with TRBJ1-5; D remains ambiguous. Germline CDR1 is LNHDA and CDR2 is SQIVND (reference sequence). V was shortened by 2 bases and J by 4 bases, with 12 bases between the two germline ends. This CDR3 contains 15 residues. DNA for the CDR3: TGTGCCAGTAGTATAAACAGTGTACGTAATCAGCCCCAGCATTTT. The encoded protein is CASSINSVRNQPQHF.

This clone was recorded only once. This chain connects TRBV1 to TRBJ2-7; the DNA was not compared with TRBD1, the D call given in the table. TRBV1 is a listed pseudogene. The CDR3 contains 18 residues. CDR3: CTSSHEEYGDRGKYEQYF. The CDR3 nucleotides read TGCACCAGCAGCCATGAAGAGTACGGGGACAGGGGAAAATACGAGCAGTACTTC.

This clone was picked up a small number of times. CDR3 DNA sequence: TGTGCCAGCTCGCTCGTACCCGGGGTCCAAGAGACCCAGTACTTC. Amino acids: CASSLVPGVQETQYF. The chain is built from TRBV18 and TRBJ2-5, with D possibly matching TRBD2 (5 bases). The CDR3 has 15 amino acids. Germline lookup yields CDR1 KGHSH and CDR2 LQKENI. V was pared by 6 bases and J by 1 base, with 15 bases between.

V gene TRBV5-1 combines with J gene TRBJ2-5; 10 bases match TRBD2. With V trimmed by 2 bases and J by 5 bases, 6 bases remained unmatched. The CDR3 spans 15 residues. The V gene's germline CDR1 is SGHRS and CDR2 YFSETQ. In nucleotides, the CDR3 is TGCGCCAGCAGCTTTCTTCTAGCGGGAGTGGAGACCCAGTACTTC. It encodes CASSFLLAGVETQYF. Using reference TRBV5-1 and TRBJ2-5 for the parts outside the CDR3, the full variable domain is KAGVTQTPRYLIKTRGQQVTLSCSPISGHRSVSWYQQTPGQGLQFLFEYFSETQRNKGNFPGRFSGRQFSNSRSEMNVSTLELGDSALYLCASSFLLAGVETQYFGPGTRLLVL.

This chain joins TRBV4-2 and TRBJ1-6, with TRBD1 matching over 10 bases. This CDR3 is 16 amino acids long. Unmatched junction bases numbered 9, after V lost 3 bases and J lost 10 bases. CDR1 is LGHNA and CDR2 is YNFKEQ in the germline V gene. CDR3 in amino acids: CASSQDFRQGASPLHF. The CDR3 coding sequence is TGTGCCAGCAGCCAGGACTTTAGACAGGGGGCGTCACCCCTCCACTTT.

V usage is TRBV11-2 and J usage is TRBJ1-1; tentative D call: TRBD1 (5 bases). V lost 2 bases and J lost 1, with 17 bases in between. Germline-derived CDR1 and CDR2 are SGHAT and FQNNGV. This CDR3 spans 17 amino acids. The CDR3 protein is CASSLQGVKIQNTEAFF. The CDR3 DNA sequence: TGTGCCAGCAGCTTACAAGGGGTCAAGATACAGAACACTGAAGCTTTCTTT.